Listed below are T cell receptor beta chains from one sample, sequenced in a study of beta chain features in type 1 diabetes. Only in-frame clones appear in the TCRdb table, and some are missing; sequencing was by immunoSEQ multiplex PCR. The sample records 350,000 to 450,000 clones, more than 11% being singletons. The sequenced material came from naive CD4+ T cells from blood. Source of these receptors: a young man in good health. Both conserved end residues are part of each CDR3. Some rows mark clone size as missing; the rest say once, few, many or name a class of expanded clone.

size,J,V,CDR3
.,TRBJ1-1,TRBV7-9,CASSLGQGGSAFF
.,TRBJ1-1,TRBV5-4,CASSQTGTEAFF
.,TRBJ2-7,TRBV4-1,CASSQEGTRLHEQYF
many,TRBJ2-4,TRBV30,CAWSAGLAVPKNIQYF
.,TRBJ2-1,TRBV7-8,CASSLAVGGIYNEQFF
few,TRBJ2-3,TRBV27,CASTSYGRDRGTDTQYF
few,TRBJ2-3,TRBV6-1,CASSEAAHYSTDTQYF
few,TRBJ2-3,TRBV7-2,CASSAFHPAGTDTQYF
.,TRBJ1-2,TRBV30,CAWIPRTANYGYTF
.,TRBJ2-2,TRBV5-1,CASSTSRGGELFF
.,TRBJ2-1,TRBV27,CASSSWDRGIGNEQFF
few,TRBJ2-3,TRBV7-9,CASSLGRLAGPTDTQYF
few,TRBJ2-1,TRBV7-3,CASSPYRQVPYNEQFF
.,TRBJ2-1,TRBV7-9,CASSQVVDRVNEQFF
many,TRBJ2-7,TRBV25-1,CASRGYEQYF
.,TRBJ2-3,TRBV7-8,CASARSGTSGPRSTDTQYF
few,TRBJ2-4,TRBV2,CASSEAMGGQRGYF
.,TRBJ2-2,TRBV18,CASSPAVAGELFF
.,TRBJ2-1,TRBV9,CASSVGSAGSSYNEQFF
few,TRBJ2-1,TRBV7-9,CASSFTREERFF
few,TRBJ1-5,TRBV30,CAWAPAEDQPQHF
.,TRBJ2-3,TRBV5-1,CASSLGAVTTDTQYF
.,TRBJ2-3,TRBV7-9,CASSSGAGAHTDTQYF
few,TRBJ1-1,TRBV6-5,CASSVNTEAFF
.,TRBJ2-5,TRBV9,CASSYSGRGEQYF
few,TRBJ2-1,TRBV14,CASSPNSYGRYNEQFF
.,TRBJ2-5,TRBV2,CASRWGGQTQYF
few,TRBJ2-1,TRBV7-2,CASSLAGREYNEQFF
few,TRBJ2-2,TRBV4-3,CASSQEPSIRAHGELFF
.,TRBJ2-7,TRBV19,CASSRIRRGRYEQYF
.,TRBJ1-4,TRBV29-1,CSVEHNSNEKLFF
few,TRBJ1-6,TRBV13,CASSSGGQSPLHF
few,TRBJ1-1,TRBV7-9,CASSLRGEDTEAFF
.,TRBJ2-3,TRBV29-1,CSVLSGGLDTQYF
.,TRBJ1-2,TRBV5-4,CASSLSSGSNYGYTF
once,TRBJ2-7,TRBV7-9,CASSLDRGKIYEQYF
few,TRBJ1-3,TRBV30,CAWSRNRGPGNTIYF
.,TRBJ2-1,TRBV30,CAWSSQIGNEQFF
.,TRBJ2-6,TRBV7-2,CASSLFRAGANVLTF
.,TRBJ2-7,TRBV28,CASSTGFSYEQYF
few,TRBJ2-1,TRBV30,CAWSVGGRANEQFF
few,TRBJ1-5,TRBV5-4,CASSYGTDNQPQHF
.,TRBJ2-2,TRBV14,CASSQETGGYGGELFF
.,TRBJ1-1,TRBV7-9,CASSSVLNTEAFF
few,TRBJ2-2,TRBV15,CATSGRGANTGELFF
.,TRBJ2-2,TRBV25-1,CASRGQGISTGELFF
many,TRBJ2-5,TRBV10-3,CAIRDRLETQYF
.,TRBJ1-5,TRBV7-2,CASSLVDSGGGQPQHF
.,TRBJ2-4,TRBV18,CASSANRGDIQYF
.,TRBJ2-3,TRBV9,CASSVGPSGNTDTQYF
few,TRBJ1-5,TRBV29-1,CSVEASRGQPQHF
few,TRBJ2-5,TRBV14,CASSQGGQETQYF
few,TRBJ1-3,TRBV29-1,CSVEGGNTIYF